The present entry profiles one T cell receptor (beta chain) with its context. The sample comes from a study of blood T cell repertoires in COVID-19. About the research overall: Collection of acute and convalescent COVID-19 samples took place in the United States, Italy and Spain.

Enrollees, roughly 18 to 90 years old, lived in fewer than 25 US areas. The study assigned cohorts using participant-reported clinical history. In the source study's methods: Reference gene primer amplification in the assay estimated nucleated cell counts. TCRdb keeps only in-frame clones here, not all; method: immunoSEQ multiplex PCR. That table gives V, J and clone size, and the DNA gave D and trimming. Seen here are about 150,000 clones, 80% to 90% observed once, and the top ten hold nearly 3.5%. From germline, CDR1 is LNHDA and CDR2 SQIVND (reference sequence). V dropped 5 bases and J dropped 4 bases, with 17 bases sitting between them. This CDR3 is built from 15 residues.

Sequencing was performed on PBMCs or T cells enriched from blood (not recorded which). This TCR was recovered from a woman aged 45-65 years with acute COVID-19. This chain joins TRBV19 and TRBJ1-2; weak D call: TRBD1 (6 bases). The CDR3 nucleotides are TGTGCCAGTAGTCTCGGGACACAGGGTGGCTATGGCTACACCTTC. Amino acids: CASSLGTQGGYGYTF.